The 9 T cell receptor beta chains in this list originate from one sample, sequenced in a study of human T cells and chemical hapten exposure. Time point specified: pre-sensitization, week 0. Indicated treatment: therapeutic diphenylcyclopropenone sensitization with weekly scalp DPC. One entry per CDR3 protein, called by TCRdb with MiXCR from the RACE reads. The sample holds under 400,000 distinct CDR3 sequences; approximately 5.1% are singletons and the top ten take approximately 2.4%. This specimen consisted of whole blood, obtained in connection with sensitization to the hapten diphenylcyclopropenone (DPC). These receptors came from a woman in her 50s with alopecia areata. Some clones in this sample may be carry-over from other donors' samples.

Turning to this clonotype: A read error may be the cause here, since a much bigger clone is one base away. The V call is TRBV6-2 or TRBV6-3, the J call TRBJ1-1, with TRBD1 identical over 8 bases. CDR1 and CDR2 (germline): MNHEY, SVGEGT. The CDR3 runs to 13 residues. J gave up 7 bases and V 2 bases, and 3 bases lay outside the gene matches. This CDR3 reads CASSYRDRGEAFF. Written as DNA, the CDR3 is TGTGCCAGCAGTTACCGAGACAGGGGTGAAGCTTTCTTT.

Only a few counts were recorded for this clonotype. V gene TRBV2 combines with J gene TRBJ2-7; no reliable D call. Germline CDR1 and CDR2: SNHLY and FYNNEI. Trimming removed 4 bases from V and 3 bases from J, with 7 bases in between. The CDR3 is made up of 12 amino acids. The CDR3 region has the DNA TGTGCCAGCAGTGTGATGGACTACGAGCAGTACTTC. This codes for CASSVMDYEQYF.

The genes are TRBV24-1 and TRBJ1-5, with TRBD1 matching 7 bases. The V and J ends lost 2 bases and 6 bases, in that order; junction bases with no gene match: 0. The germline CDR1 and CDR2 sequences are KGHDR and SFDVKD. This CDR3 region has 13 residues. CDR3 in amino acids: CATSDYRGQPQHF. The CDR3 region has the DNA TGTGCCACCAGTGATTACAGGGGTCAGCCCCAGCATTTT.

This clonotype has a handful of counts. The rearrangement links TRBV20-1 to TRBJ1-2, with unresolved D. Germline lookup yields CDR1 DFQATT and CDR2 SNEGSKA (reference sequence). Trimming pared 3 bases from V and 5 bases from J, leaving 13 bases between. This CDR3 region has 13 residues. The CDR3 here is CSASTGLTYGYTF. The CDR3 DNA sequence: TGCAGTGCTAGTACGGGTCTGACTTATGGCTACACCTTC.

This clonotype came up many times. The V call is TRBV28, the J call TRBJ2-4; D gene ambiguous. The V gene lost 3 bases and the J gene lost 0 bases, with 9 bases spanning the gap. The CDR3 length is 15 residues. From germline, CDR1 is MDHEN and CDR2 SYDVKM. The CDR3: CASSFGVLAKNIQYF. CDR3 sequence (DNA): TGTGCCAGCAGTTTTGGTGTTCTAGCCAAAAACATTCAGTACTTC. Combining the CDR3 with reference TRBV28 and TRBJ2-4 gives the whole variable domain DVKVTQSSRYLVKRTGEKVFLECVQDMDHENMFWYRQDPGLGLRLIYFSYDVKMKEKGDIPEGYSVSREKKERFSLILESASTNQTSMYLCASSFGVLAKNIQYFGAGTRLSVL.

This clonotype was seen many times. CDR3 sequence (DNA): TGCGCCAGCAGCCAAGTACAGGCGAACACTGAAGCTTTCTTT. The encoded protein is CASSQVQANTEAFF. This rearrangement joins TRBV4-3 to TRBJ1-1; D possibly corresponds to TRBD1 (5 bases). The CDR3 has 14 residues. The V end was cut by 1 base, the J end by 1 base, with 7 bases between. CDR1 and CDR2 from the germline V gene are LGHNA and YSLEER.

Only a few counts were recorded for this clonotype. The CDR3 sequence is CASSQGGQGNTEAFF. Here the CDR3 DNA reads TGTGCCAGCAGCCAAGGTGGACAGGGGAACACTGAAGCTTTCTTT. V and J are TRBV4-2 and TRBJ1-1; 8 bases agree with TRBD1. Germline V gene data show CDR1 as LGHNA and CDR2 as YNFKEQ. Trimming cost V 1 base and J 1 base; bases outside gene matches: 2. The length of the CDR3 is 15 residues.

The chain combines TRBV5-5 with TRBJ2-3; D is perhaps TRBD2 (5 bases). Germline V lookup: CDR1 SGHKS, CDR2 YYEKEE (reference sequence). Trimming removed 1 base from V and 2 bases from J, with 8 bases in between. The CDR3 contains 14 residues. CDR3 bases: TGTGCCAGCAGCTTGAAGCGGTTCACAGATACGCAGTATTTT. This sequence encodes CASSLKRFTDTQYF.

This clonotype was found many times. This rearrangement joins TRBV5-1 to TRBJ1-5; perhaps TRBD1 as D (5 bases). Germline V lookup: CDR1 SGHRS, CDR2 YFSETQ. The CDR3 has 15 amino acids. With 4 bases removed from V and 1 base from J, the gap between germline ends came to 12 bases. The DNA of the CDR3 is TGCGCCAGCAGCGAAGGGGACGCGAGCAATCAGCCCCAGCATTTT. Protein sequence: CASSEGDASNQPQHF.